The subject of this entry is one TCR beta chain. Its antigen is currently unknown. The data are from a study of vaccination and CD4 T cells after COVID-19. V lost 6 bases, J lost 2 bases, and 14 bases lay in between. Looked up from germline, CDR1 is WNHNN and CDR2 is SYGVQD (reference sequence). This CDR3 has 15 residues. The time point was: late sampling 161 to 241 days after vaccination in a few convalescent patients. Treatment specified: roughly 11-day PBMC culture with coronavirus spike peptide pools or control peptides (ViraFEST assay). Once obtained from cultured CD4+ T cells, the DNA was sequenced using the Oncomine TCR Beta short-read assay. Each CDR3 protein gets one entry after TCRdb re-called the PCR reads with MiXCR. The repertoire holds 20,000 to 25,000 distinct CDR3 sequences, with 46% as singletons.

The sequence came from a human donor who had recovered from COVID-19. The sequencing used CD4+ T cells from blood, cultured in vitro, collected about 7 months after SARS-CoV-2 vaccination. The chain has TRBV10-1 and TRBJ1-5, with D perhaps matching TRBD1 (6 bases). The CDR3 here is CASSLPGVGNQPQHF. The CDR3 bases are TGCGCCAGCAGCTTACCAGGGGTAGGCAATCAGCCCCAGCATTTT.